Below, 12 T cell receptor beta chains from the same sample are listed, as sequenced in a study of Ad26.COV2.S vaccination and SARS-CoV-2 variants. Treatment noted: 15 to 20 received Ad26.COV2.S at low or high dose, single or two shots; about 5 received placebo; per-sample allocation not given. Sampling took place 63 days after the first vaccine or placebo injection. Profiling relied on immunoSEQ multiplex PCR, and the TCRdb table lists in-frame clones only, not all of them. The table has 400,000 to 450,000 clones, around 92% seen once. Sequencing used peripheral blood, obtained in a trial of Ad26.COV2.S vaccine versus placebo. The receptors were sampled from a person between 18 and 60 years old who received the Ad26.COV2.S COVID-19 vaccine or a placebo.

The chain uses TRBV7-9 and TRBJ1-5, with TRBD1 matching over 9 bases. J lost 0 bases, V lost 4 bases, and 10 bases had no gene match. The germline CDR1 and CDR2 sequences are SEHNR and FQNEAQ (reference sequence). The CDR3 runs to 18 residues. In DNA form, the CDR3 reads TGTGCCAGCAGCTCCACCGGGACAGGGAGGGATAGCAATCAGCCCCAGCATTTT. Its protein is CASSSTGTGRDSNQPQHF.

V is TRBV19 and J is TRBJ1-5, with 9 bases fitting TRBD1. J gave up 5 bases and V 6 bases, and 8 bases lay outside the gene matches. The CDR3 covers 15 residues. CDR1 is LNHDA, CDR2 SQIVND, per germline (reference sequence). In DNA, the CDR3 is TGTGCCAGTAGACTCGGACAGGGGCCCTATCAGCCCCAGCATTTT. This sequence encodes CASRLGQGPYQPQHF.

The rearrangement links TRBV19 to TRBJ1-1; the match to TRBD1 covers 7 bases. The CDR3 spans 14 residues. Germline assignment: CDR1 LNHDA and CDR2 SQIVND (reference sequence). Trimming at V came to 7 bases and at J to 2 bases, leaving 7 bases not matched to a gene. The CDR3 here is CASNYGTDNTEAFF. The CDR3 coding sequence is TGTGCCAGTAACTACGGGACAGACAACACTGAAGCTTTCTTT.

The chain employs TRBV5-1 and TRBJ2-7, with D tentatively TRBD1 (5 bases). Germline V gene lookup returns CDR1 SGHRS and CDR2 YFSETQ. Trimming pared 0 bases from V and 4 bases from J, leaving 14 bases between. The CDR3 loop spans 15 amino acids. The CDR3 reads CASSLEQAFGYEQYF. The CDR3 DNA sequence: TGCGCCAGCAGCTTGGAACAGGCCTTCGGATACGAGCAGTACTTC.

The rearrangement joins TRBV5-1 to TRBJ1-1; no reliable D call. There are 14 residues in the CDR3. Trimming removed 5 bases from V and 0 bases from J, with 11 bases in between. Germline CDR1 reads SGHRS; CDR2 reads YFSETQ. The CDR3 here is CASRPRGMNTEAFF. In nucleotides, the CDR3 is TGCGCCAGCAGGCCTCGAGGAATGAACACTGAAGCTTTCTTT.

The chain combines TRBV28 with TRBJ2-7; 8 bases line up with TRBD1. Germline-derived CDR1 and CDR2 are MDHEN and SYDVKM. V lost 7 bases to trimming and J lost 3 bases; unmatched junction nucleotides: 11. This CDR3 is 15 amino acids long. The CDR3 DNA reads as TGTGCCAGCACTTCAGGAGGGGACAGGATCTACGAGCAGTACTTC. Its translation is CASTSGGDRIYEQYF. Full variable domain (rest looked up from reference TRBV28 and TRBJ2-7): DVKVTQSSRYLVKRTGEKVFLECVQDMDHENMFWYRQDPGLGLRLIYFSYDVKMKEKGDIPEGYSVSREKKERFSLILESASTNQTSMYLCASTSGGDRIYEQYFGPGTRLTVT.

The chain uses TRBV19 and TRBJ1-4; D remains unclear. The V gene's germline CDR1 is LNHDA and CDR2 SQIVND (reference sequence). Trimming shortened V by 6 bases and J by 4 bases, and 9 bases separated the two germline ends. CDR3 length equals 13 residues. The CDR3, as DNA: TGTGCCAGTAGGGTACGGAATAATGAAAAACTGTTTTTT. Its translation: CASRVRNNEKLFF.

The V and J genes are TRBV6-2 or TRBV6-3 and TRBJ1-6; D ambiguous. Per the germline V gene, CDR1 is MNHEY and CDR2 is SVGEGT. The CDR3 consists of 14 residues. The V end lost 6 bases, the J end lost 3 bases, and 9 bases lay between the germline ends. The CDR3 DNA follows: TGTGCCAGCAGACCTGGGAACTATAATTCACCCCTCCACTTT. Its protein product is CASRPGNYNSPLHF.

Worth noting for this clone: The junction departs from the called germline gene at one end, perhaps through a read error. The sample carries other DNA sequences with the same CDR3. V and J are TRBV19 and TRBJ2-1; D unresolved. This CDR3 is built from 13 residues. Looked up from germline, CDR1 is LNHDA and CDR2 is SQIVND (reference sequence). CDR3 amino acids: CASSIRGSNEQFF. For the CDR3, the DNA is TGTGCCAGCAGTATACGTGGAAGCAATGAGCAGTTCTTC.

This clone was seen a handful of times. This chain uses TRBV10-3 with TRBJ2-7, with TRBD2 matching 8 bases. Germline values: CDR1 ENHRY, CDR2 SYGVKD. V shed 5 bases, J shed 3 bases, and the junction held 3 bases outside the gene matches. The CDR3 contains 13 residues. The CDR3 is CAISRTSYYEQYF. CDR3 in DNA: TGTGCCATCAGTCGGACTAGCTACTACGAGCAGTACTTC.

The CDR3 reads CASSQRYQGIGETQYF. CDR3 bases: TGCGCCAGCAGCCAACGTTACCAGGGGATTGGAGAGACCCAGTACTTC. The rearrangement uses TRBV4-3 and TRBJ2-5, with D maybe TRBD1 (6 bases). The CDR3 has 16 residues. Germline loops: CDR1 LGHNA, CDR2 YSLEER. V shed 2 bases and J shed 4 bases, with 17 bases lying between them.

The chain combines TRBV14 with TRBJ1-2; 9 positions match TRBD1. The CDR3 covers 15 residues. Germline V CDR1 and CDR2: SGHDN, FVKESK. Unmatched junction bases numbered 13, after V lost 6 bases and J lost 8 bases. The CDR3 DNA sequence: TGTGCCAGCAGTCCGAGGGGGACAGGGCTCTTAGGCTACACCTTC. This codes for CASSPRGTGLLGYTF.